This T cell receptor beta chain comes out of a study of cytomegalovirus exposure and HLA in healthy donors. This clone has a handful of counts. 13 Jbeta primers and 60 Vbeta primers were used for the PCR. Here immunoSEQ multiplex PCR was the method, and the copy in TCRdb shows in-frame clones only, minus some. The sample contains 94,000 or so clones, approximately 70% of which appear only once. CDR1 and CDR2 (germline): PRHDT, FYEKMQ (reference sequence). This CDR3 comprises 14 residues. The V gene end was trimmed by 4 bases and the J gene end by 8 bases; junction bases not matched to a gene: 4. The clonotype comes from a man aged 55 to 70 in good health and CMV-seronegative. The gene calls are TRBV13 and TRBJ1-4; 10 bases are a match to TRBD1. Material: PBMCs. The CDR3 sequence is CASSSRDRGEKLFF. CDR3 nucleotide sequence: TGTGCCAGCAGCTCCCGGGACAGGGGCGAAAAACTGTTTTTT.